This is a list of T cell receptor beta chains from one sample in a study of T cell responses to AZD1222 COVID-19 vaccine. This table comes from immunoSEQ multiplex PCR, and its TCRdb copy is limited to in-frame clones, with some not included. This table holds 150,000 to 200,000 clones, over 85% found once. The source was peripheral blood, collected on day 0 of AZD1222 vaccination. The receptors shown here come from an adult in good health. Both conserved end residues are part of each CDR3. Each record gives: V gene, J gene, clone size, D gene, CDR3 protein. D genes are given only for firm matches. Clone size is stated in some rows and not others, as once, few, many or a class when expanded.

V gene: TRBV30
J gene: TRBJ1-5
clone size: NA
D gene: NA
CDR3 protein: CAWNLRAPSNQPQHF

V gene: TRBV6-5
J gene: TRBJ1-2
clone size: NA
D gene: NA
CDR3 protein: CASSYRGFGYTF

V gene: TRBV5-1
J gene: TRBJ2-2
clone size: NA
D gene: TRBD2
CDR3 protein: CASSPNTGGAGELFF

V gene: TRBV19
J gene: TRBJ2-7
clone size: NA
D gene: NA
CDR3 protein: CASSIVQDWGIEQYF

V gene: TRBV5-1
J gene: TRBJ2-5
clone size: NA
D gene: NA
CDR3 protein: CASSPGEETQYF

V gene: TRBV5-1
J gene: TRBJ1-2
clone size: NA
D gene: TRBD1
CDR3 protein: CASSLSTGTGRAYGYTF

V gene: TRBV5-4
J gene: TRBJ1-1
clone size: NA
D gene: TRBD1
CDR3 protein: CASSSGQGLFLEAFF

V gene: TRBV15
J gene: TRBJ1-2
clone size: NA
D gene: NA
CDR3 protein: CATSRDLGGGYTF

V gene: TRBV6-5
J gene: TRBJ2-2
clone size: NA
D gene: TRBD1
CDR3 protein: CASSYTDRFTGELFF

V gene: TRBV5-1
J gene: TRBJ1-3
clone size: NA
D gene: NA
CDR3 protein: CASRSGSAGNTIYF

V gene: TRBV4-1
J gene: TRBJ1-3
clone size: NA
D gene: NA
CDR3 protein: CASSPRTTWGNTIYF

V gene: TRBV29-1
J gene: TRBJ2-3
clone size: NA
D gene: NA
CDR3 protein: CSMGGTDTQYF

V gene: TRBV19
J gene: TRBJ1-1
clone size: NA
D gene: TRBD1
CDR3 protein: CASSKGGTGGTEAFF

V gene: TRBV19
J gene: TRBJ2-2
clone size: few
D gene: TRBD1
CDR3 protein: CASHRDRGLAGELFF

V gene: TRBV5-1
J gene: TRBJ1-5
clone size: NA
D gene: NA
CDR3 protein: CASSLGTSSNQPQHF

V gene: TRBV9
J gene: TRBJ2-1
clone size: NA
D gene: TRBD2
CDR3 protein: CASSVGGLAWGSEQFF

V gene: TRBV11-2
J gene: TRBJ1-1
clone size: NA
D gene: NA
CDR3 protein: CASSFSVNTEAFF

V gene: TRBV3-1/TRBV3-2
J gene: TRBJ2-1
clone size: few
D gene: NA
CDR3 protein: CASSQGWGQSYNEQFF

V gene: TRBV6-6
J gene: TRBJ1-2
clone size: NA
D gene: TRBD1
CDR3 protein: CASSRQGEGGNYGYTF

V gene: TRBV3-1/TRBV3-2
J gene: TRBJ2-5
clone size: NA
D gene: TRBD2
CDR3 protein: CASSLRASGRSETQYF

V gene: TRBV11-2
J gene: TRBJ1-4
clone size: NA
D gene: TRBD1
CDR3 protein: CASSLEGTGKKLFF

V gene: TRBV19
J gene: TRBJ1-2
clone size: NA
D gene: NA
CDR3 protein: CASGDLYGYTF

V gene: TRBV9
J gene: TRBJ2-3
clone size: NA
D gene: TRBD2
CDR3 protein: CASSVEGSGRDTQYF

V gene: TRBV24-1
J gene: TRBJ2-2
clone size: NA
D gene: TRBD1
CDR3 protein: CATSDSGTGRKPGELFF

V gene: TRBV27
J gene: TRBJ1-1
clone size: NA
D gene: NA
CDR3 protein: CASSPSRALNTEAFF

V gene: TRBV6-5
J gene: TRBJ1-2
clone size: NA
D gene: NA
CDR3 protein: CASSSPPRGEPYTF

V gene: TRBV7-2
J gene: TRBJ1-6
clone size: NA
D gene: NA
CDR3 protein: CASSLAGHLNSPLHF

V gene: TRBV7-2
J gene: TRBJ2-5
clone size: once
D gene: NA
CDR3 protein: CASSFLPETQYF

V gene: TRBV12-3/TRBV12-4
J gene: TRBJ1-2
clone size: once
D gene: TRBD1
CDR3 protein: CASRRQGGYGYTF

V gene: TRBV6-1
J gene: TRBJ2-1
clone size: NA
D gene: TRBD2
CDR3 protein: CASSVGLAGGSSYNEQFF

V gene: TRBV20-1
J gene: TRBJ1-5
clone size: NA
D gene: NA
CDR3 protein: CSASRPRSNQPQHF

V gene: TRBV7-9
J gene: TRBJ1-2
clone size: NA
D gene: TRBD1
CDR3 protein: CASSRTGQGELRGYTF

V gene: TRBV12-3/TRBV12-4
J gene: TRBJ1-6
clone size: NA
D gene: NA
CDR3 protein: CASSFLRSPLHF

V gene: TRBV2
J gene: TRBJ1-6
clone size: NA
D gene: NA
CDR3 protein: CASSPTQGKGTPLHF

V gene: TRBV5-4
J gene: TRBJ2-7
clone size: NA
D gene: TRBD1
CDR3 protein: CASSRDSGTYEQYF

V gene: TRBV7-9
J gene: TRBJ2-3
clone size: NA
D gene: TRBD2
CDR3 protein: CASSPPSPRGGDTQYF

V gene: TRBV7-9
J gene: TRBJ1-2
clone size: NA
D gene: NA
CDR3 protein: CASSSPLLIGSYGYTF

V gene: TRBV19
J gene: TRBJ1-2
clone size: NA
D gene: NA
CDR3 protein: CASSSHANYGYTF

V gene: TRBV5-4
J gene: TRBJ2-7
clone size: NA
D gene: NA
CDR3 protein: CASSLRTTSSYEQYF

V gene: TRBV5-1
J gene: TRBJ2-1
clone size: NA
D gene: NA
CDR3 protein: CASSLALQEQFF

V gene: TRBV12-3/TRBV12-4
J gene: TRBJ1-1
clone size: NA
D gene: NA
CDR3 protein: CASSPGSEAFF

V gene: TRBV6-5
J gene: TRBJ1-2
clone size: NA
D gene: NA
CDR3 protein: CASSREATRMGGYTF

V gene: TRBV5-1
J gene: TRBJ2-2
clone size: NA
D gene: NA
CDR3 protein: CASSLIGDTGELFF

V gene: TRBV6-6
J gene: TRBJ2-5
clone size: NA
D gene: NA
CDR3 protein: CASSSGTTSYEETQYF

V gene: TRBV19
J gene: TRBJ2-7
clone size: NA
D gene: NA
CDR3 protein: CASSPGPAYEQYF

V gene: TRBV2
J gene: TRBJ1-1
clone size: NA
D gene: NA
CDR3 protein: CAGVGTEAFF

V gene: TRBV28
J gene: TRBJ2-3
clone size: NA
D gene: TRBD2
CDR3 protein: CASSLLAGADTQYF

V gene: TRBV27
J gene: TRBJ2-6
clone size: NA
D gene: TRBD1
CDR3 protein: CASTLRDRGTGANVLTF

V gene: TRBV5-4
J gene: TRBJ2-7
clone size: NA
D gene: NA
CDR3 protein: CASSSLLGGSHGNEQYF

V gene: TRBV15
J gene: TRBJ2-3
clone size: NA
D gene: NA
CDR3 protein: CATSRDLVPAGGTDTQYF

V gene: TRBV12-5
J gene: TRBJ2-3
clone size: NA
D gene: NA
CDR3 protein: CASGLGGGGTDTQYF

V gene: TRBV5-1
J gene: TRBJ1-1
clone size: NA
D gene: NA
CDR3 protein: CASSVDGSNTEAFF

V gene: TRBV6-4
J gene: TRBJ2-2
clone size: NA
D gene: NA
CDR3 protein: CASRGGSGELFF

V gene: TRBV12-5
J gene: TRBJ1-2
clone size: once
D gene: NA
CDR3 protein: CASGDLFYGYTF

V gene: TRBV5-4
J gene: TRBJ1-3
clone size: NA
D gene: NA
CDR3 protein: CASSSMDSSGNTIYF

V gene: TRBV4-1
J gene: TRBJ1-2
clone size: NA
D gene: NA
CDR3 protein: CASRSNYGYTF

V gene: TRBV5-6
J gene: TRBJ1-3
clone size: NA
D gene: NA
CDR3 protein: CASSLWANTIYF

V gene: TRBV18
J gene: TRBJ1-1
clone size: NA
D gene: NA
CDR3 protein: CASSTKSQSTEAFF

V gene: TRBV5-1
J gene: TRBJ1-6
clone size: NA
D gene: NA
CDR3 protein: CASSFQGVDSSPLHF

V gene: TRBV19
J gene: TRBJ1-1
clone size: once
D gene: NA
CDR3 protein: CASSSDRGTEAFF